Presented here are 29 T cell receptor beta chains from one specimen sequenced in a study of monozygotic twins with inflammatory bowel disease. TCRdb reprocessed the 5' RACE reads and keeps a single row for each CDR3 protein, giving no DNA. Its listing shows just over 300,000 distinct CDR3 sequences. Sequencing used blood. The receptors shown here come from a human donor with ulcerative colitis or Crohn's disease, or a healthy co-twin of an affected twin (not recorded which).

The V and J genes are TRBV6-1 and TRBJ2-5; TCRdb gives TRBD1 as the D gene, but with no DNA this cannot be confirmed. The CDR3 is made up of 16 amino acids. Germline CDR1 reads MNHNS; CDR2 reads SASEGT. The CDR3 reads CASRTQRQGRRETQYF.

This chain joins TRBV12-3 or TRBV12-4 and TRBJ2-1. This CDR3 spans 16 amino acids. The CDR3 loop is CASRSGLTSSYNEQFF.

The rearrangement joins TRBV27 to TRBJ1-1. CDR1 and CDR2 (germline): MNHEY, SMNVEV (reference sequence). This CDR3 region has 15 residues. CDR3: CASSHRSGGGTEAFF.

The chain links TRBV24-1 to TRBJ2-7; TCRdb picks TRBD1, but there is no DNA to check that call. Per germline, CDR1 KGHDR and CDR2 SFDVKD. This CDR3 contains 17 residues. CDR3 amino acids: CATSDRSTGSSSYEQYF.

The chain links TRBV7-9 to TRBJ2-5; TCRdb names TRBD2, which stays unverified in the absence of DNA. In germline, CDR1 is SEHNR, CDR2 FQNEAQ (reference sequence). The CDR3 has 16 amino acids. CDR3 amino acids: CASSPQRGELPETQYF.

This chain joins TRBV7-8 and TRBJ2-7. Germline V gives CDR1 SGHVS, CDR2 FQNEAQ. The CDR3 consists of 17 residues. The CDR3 loop is CASSLRDVRLDPYEQYF.

The CDR3 spells CASSLWARGSNTEAFF. The rearrangement links TRBV7-8 to TRBJ1-1; TCRdb's D call, TRBD1, is unchecked because there is no DNA. The CDR3 contains 16 residues. Germline V CDR1 and CDR2: SGHVS, FQNEAQ. Supplemented by reference TRBV7-8 and TRBJ1-1, the full variable domain reads GAGVSQSPRYKVAKRGQDVALRCDPISGHVSLFWYQQALGQGPEFLTYFQNEAQLDKSGLPSDRFFAERPEGSVSTLKIQRTQQEDSAVYLCASSLWARGSNTEAFFGQGTRLTVV.

The rearrangement joins TRBV9 to TRBJ1-6; TCRdb proposes TRBD1, but this gene call is untestable without DNA. Germline-derived CDR1 and CDR2 are SGDLS and YYNGEE. The CDR3 spans 14 residues. The CDR3 region is CASSDPLVNSPLHF.

V usage is TRBV6-2 or TRBV6-3 and J usage is TRBJ1-5. Per germline, CDR1 MNHEY and CDR2 SVGEGT. The CDR3 is 14 residues long. The CDR3 sequence is CASSYSQSNQPQHF.

The chain recombines TRBV18 with TRBJ1-6; TCRdb returns TRBD1, unconfirmable since there is no DNA. This CDR3 comprises 15 residues. Per germline, CDR1 KGHSH and CDR2 LQKENI. The CDR3 sequence is CVSSANGQGTSPLHF.

The chain is built from TRBV28 and TRBJ1-4; as DNA is missing, the TRBD1 call by TCRdb cannot be tested. CDR1 is MDHEN and CDR2 is SYDVKM in the germline V gene. The CDR3 has 15 residues. CDR3 protein: CASSLPGGAEGKLFF.

CDR3 region: CASSSRPLAGVNGVTQYF. The chain couples TRBV9 to TRBJ2-3; TCRdb outputs TRBD2, but without DNA this stays unchecked. The V gene's germline CDR1 is SGDLS and CDR2 YYNGEE. CDR3 length: 18 residues. The whole variable domain, filled in from reference TRBV9 and TRBJ2-3, reads DSGVTQTPKHLITATGQRVTLRCSPRSGDLSVYWYQQSLDQGLQFLIQYYNGEERAKGNILERFSAQQFPDLHSELNLSSLELGDSALYFCASSSRPLAGVNGVTQYFGPGTRLTVL.

The chain employs TRBV12-3 or TRBV12-4 and TRBJ2-7; the TRBD2 assignment by TCRdb is unverifiable without DNA. This CDR3 is built from 14 residues. The CDR3 sequence: CASTVTSGSGEQYF.

The chain carries TRBV6-5 and TRBJ1-6. CDR1 is MNHEY, CDR2 SVGAGI, per germline. The CDR3 has 13 amino acids. CDR3 in amino acids: CASSYSKDSPLHF.

The genes are TRBV19 and TRBJ2-1; the TCRdb D gene call, TRBD2, has no DNA to confirm it. Germline V lookup: CDR1 LNHDA, CDR2 SQIVND (reference sequence). CDR3 length: 14 residues. The CDR3 is CASSIMGLNNEQFF.

V is TRBV12-3 or TRBV12-4 and J is TRBJ1-4. The CDR3 is 14 residues long. This CDR3 reads CASSFLRANEKLFF.

The V call is TRBV24-1, the J call TRBJ2-3; absent DNA, TCRdb's TRBD1 call cannot be checked. Germline loops: CDR1 KGHDR, CDR2 SFDVKD. The CDR3 has 16 residues. The CDR3 sequence is CATSDWTGLSTDTQYF.

The rearrangement uses TRBV20-1 and TRBJ2-1; TCRdb reports TRBD2, a call that lacks DNA to check it against. The CDR3 spans 16 residues. Germline V gives CDR1 DFQATT, CDR2 SNEGSKA (reference sequence). The CDR3 is CSARVTIPGAYNEQFF.

This sequence joins TRBV6-1 and TRBJ2-3; TCRdb's assignment of TRBD1 cannot be checked, as there is no DNA. The CDR3 sequence is 15 residues long. Per the germline V gene, CDR1 is MNHNS and CDR2 is SASEGT. The CDR3 sequence: CASSPTGPGTDTQYF.

V usage is TRBV10-1 and J usage is TRBJ2-2; TCRdb selects TRBD1, and the lack of DNA leaves this call unchecked. The CDR3 runs 13 residues. Germline V CDR1 and CDR2: WNHNN, SYGVQD (reference sequence). The CDR3 sequence: CASNRGDTGELFF.

The V gene is TRBV3-1, the J gene TRBJ2-1; TCRdb outputs TRBD1, but without DNA this stays unchecked. The CDR3 totals 14 residues. Germline CDR1 is LGHDT and CDR2 is YNNKEL (reference sequence). CDR3 residues: CASSQAGAYNEQFF.

The chain joins TRBV12-3 or TRBV12-4 to TRBJ2-1; as DNA is missing, the TRBD2 call by TCRdb cannot be tested. The CDR3 has 15 residues. CDR3 region: CASTLLAGAYNEQFF.

The chain has TRBV27 and TRBJ1-2; TCRdb's D call of TRBD1 is untestable without DNA. The germline V gene encodes CDR1 MNHEY and CDR2 SMNVEV (reference sequence). This CDR3 spans 15 amino acids. CDR3 in amino acids: CASSLRQGTNYGYTF.

The chain uses TRBV3-1 and TRBJ2-7; checking the TCRdb D call of TRBD1 is not possible without DNA. The CDR3 totals 13 residues. Germline values: CDR1 LGHDT, CDR2 YNNKEL (reference sequence). The CDR3 protein is CASSQLGGDEQYF.

The chain couples TRBV5-5 to TRBJ2-2. There are 14 residues in the CDR3. Germline V gene data show CDR1 as SGHKS and CDR2 as YYEKEE (reference sequence). The CDR3 sequence is CASSLFVTTGELFF.

The chain recombines TRBV5-1 with TRBJ2-1; as DNA is missing, the TRBD1 call by TCRdb cannot be tested. CDR3 length: 15 amino acids. CDR1 and CDR2 from the germline V gene are SGHRS and YFSETQ. CDR3 amino acids: CASSLVSRGGYEQFF.

The rearrangement uses TRBV12-3 or TRBV12-4 and TRBJ2-7; the TCRdb call, TRBD1, lacks DNA for checking. There are 13 residues in the CDR3. The CDR3: CASNHGQGNEQYF.

CDR3 loop: CASSSPGTPSSYEQYF. V gene TRBV28 combines with J gene TRBJ2-7; as DNA is missing, the TRBD1 call by TCRdb cannot be tested. The germline gives CDR1 MDHEN, CDR2 SYDVKM. This CDR3 contains 16 residues.

The rearrangement joins TRBV10-3 to TRBJ2-3; TCRdb gives TRBD2 as the D gene, but with no DNA this cannot be confirmed. The CDR3 is 15 amino acids. Germline V gene sequence: CDR1 ENHRY, CDR2 SYGVKD. This CDR3 is CAIRNSGRVVDTQYF.